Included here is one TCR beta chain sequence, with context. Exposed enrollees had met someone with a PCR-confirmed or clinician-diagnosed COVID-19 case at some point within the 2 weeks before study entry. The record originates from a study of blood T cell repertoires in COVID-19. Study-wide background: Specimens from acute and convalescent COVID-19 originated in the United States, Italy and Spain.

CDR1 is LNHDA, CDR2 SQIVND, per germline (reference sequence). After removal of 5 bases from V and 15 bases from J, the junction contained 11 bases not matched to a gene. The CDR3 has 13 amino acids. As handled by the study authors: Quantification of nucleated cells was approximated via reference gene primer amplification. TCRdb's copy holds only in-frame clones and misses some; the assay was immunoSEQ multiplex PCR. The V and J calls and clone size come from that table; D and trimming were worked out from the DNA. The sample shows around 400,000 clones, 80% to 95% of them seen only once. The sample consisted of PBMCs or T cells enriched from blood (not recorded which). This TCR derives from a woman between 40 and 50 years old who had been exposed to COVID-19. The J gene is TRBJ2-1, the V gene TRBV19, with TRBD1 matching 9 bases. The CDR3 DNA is TGTGCCAGTAGTGTACAACCGGGACAGGGTTTGTTCTTC. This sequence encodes CASSVQPGQGLFF.